Below, 25 T cell receptor beta chains from the same sample are listed, as sequenced in a study of monozygotic twins with inflammatory bowel disease. TCRdb reanalyzed the 5' RACE reads and collapses them to one entry per CDR3 protein, without DNA. The table lists fewer than 400,000 distinct CDR3 sequences. The specimen sequenced was blood. These TCRs come from a human donor with ulcerative colitis or Crohn's disease, or a healthy co-twin of an affected twin (not recorded which).

The chain couples TRBV28 to TRBJ2-1; the D call from TCRdb, TRBD2, cannot be confirmed without DNA. CDR1 is MDHEN and CDR2 is SYDVKM in the germline V gene. This CDR3 is 16 amino acids long. The CDR3 is CASSSPRESGYNEQFF. Supplemented by reference TRBV28 and TRBJ2-1, the full variable domain reads DVKVTQSSRYLVKRTGEKVFLECVQDMDHENMFWYRQDPGLGLRLIYFSYDVKMKEKGDIPEGYSVSREKKERFSLILESASTNQTSMYLCASSSPRESGYNEQFFGPGTRLTVL.

J is TRBJ1-4 and V is TRBV29-1; TCRdb's D call, TRBD1, is unchecked because there is no DNA. The CDR3 length is 13 residues. Looked up from germline, CDR1 is SQVTM and CDR2 is ANQGSEA. CDR3 loop: CSAGGGTREKLFF.

This rearrangement joins TRBV5-1 to TRBJ2-4; as DNA is missing, the TRBD2 call by TCRdb cannot be tested. From germline, CDR1 is SGHRS and CDR2 YFSETQ. The length of the CDR3 is 15 residues. The CDR3 loop is CASSLGLLAKNIQYF.

This CDR3 reads CASSLVGGLAKNIQYF. The chain couples TRBV12-3 or TRBV12-4 to TRBJ2-4; TCRdb selects TRBD1, and the lack of DNA leaves this call unchecked. The CDR3 runs to 16 residues.

The chain employs TRBV5-5 and TRBJ2-2. The CDR3 contains 12 residues. The germline CDR1 and CDR2 sequences are SGHKS and YYEKEE (reference sequence). CDR3 residues: CASSWTVGELFF.

The chain is built from TRBV7-8 and TRBJ2-1; the D call of TRBD2 rests on TCRdb alone, since no DNA is present to check it. The germline V gene encodes CDR1 SGHVS and CDR2 FQNEAQ. The CDR3 is made up of 15 amino acids. CDR3 sequence reads: CASSATLAGVHEQFF.

This rearrangement joins TRBV18 to TRBJ2-3. CDR1 and CDR2 (germline): KGHSH, LQKENI. The CDR3 is made up of 14 amino acids. CDR3 residues: CASSLTRQPDTQYF.

The CDR3 is CASSLTGPPTDTQYF. The chain links TRBV7-3 to TRBJ2-3; TCRdb's D call, TRBD2, is unchecked because there is no DNA. CDR3 length: 15 amino acids. Per germline, CDR1 SGHTA and CDR2 FQGTGA.

This sequence joins TRBV20-1 and TRBJ2-7; TCRdb's D call of TRBD1 is untestable without DNA. CDR1 and CDR2 (germline): DFQATT, SNEGSKA (reference sequence). The CDR3 runs 13 residues. CDR3 region: CSASWQGVYEQYF.

The CDR3 sequence: CASSPKVAPNTGELFF. The chain is built from TRBV11-1 and TRBJ2-2; the TCRdb D gene call, TRBD1, has no DNA to confirm it. This CDR3 has 16 residues. CDR1 and CDR2 (germline): SGHAT, FQDESV (reference sequence).

The rearrangement joins TRBV24-1 to TRBJ2-2; the D call from TCRdb, TRBD1, cannot be confirmed without DNA. From germline, CDR1 is KGHDR and CDR2 SFDVKD. This CDR3 region has 17 residues. This chain's CDR3 is CATSASGGGSFTGELFF.

The chain uses TRBV20-1 and TRBJ1-1. This CDR3 comprises 11 residues. Germline CDR1 is DFQATT and CDR2 is SNEGSKA (reference sequence). CDR3 region: CTQGGNTEAFF.

The chain joins TRBV7-8 to TRBJ2-7; without DNA, the TCRdb call of TRBD2 cannot be checked. This CDR3 has 14 amino acids. The germline V gene has CDR1 SGHVS and CDR2 FQNEAQ. CDR3: CASQGLQSSYEQYF.

CDR3 in amino acids: CSASYLTYEQYF. The V and J genes are TRBV20-1 and TRBJ2-7. CDR1 and CDR2 (germline): DFQATT, SNEGSKA (reference sequence). CDR3 length equals 12 residues.

The CDR3 sequence is CASSQFNPPYDLFF. The genes are TRBV7-9 and TRBJ2-1; no DNA is available, so the TRBD1 call from TCRdb remains unchecked. In germline, CDR1 is SEHNR, CDR2 FQNEAQ (reference sequence). The CDR3 totals 14 residues.

V gene TRBV12-3 or TRBV12-4 combines with J gene TRBJ2-7. The CDR3 is 12 amino acids. The CDR3 is CASSLTPYEQYF.

The chain combines TRBV27 with TRBJ2-5. Germline values: CDR1 MNHEY, CDR2 SMNVEV (reference sequence). This CDR3 has 13 amino acids. The CDR3 here is CASSLGFGKTQYF.

This chain connects TRBV4-2 to TRBJ2-1; TCRdb calls TRBD1, which cannot be checked without DNA. CDR3 size: 16 residues. Germline V gene sequence: CDR1 LGHNA, CDR2 YNFKEQ. The CDR3 protein is CASGALSAGEHNVQFF.

The chain is built from TRBV7-2 and TRBJ1-1. The V gene's germline CDR1 is SGHTA and CDR2 FQGNSA. This CDR3 contains 12 residues. The CDR3 loop reads CASSPQYTEAFF.

J is TRBJ2-1 and V is TRBV7-9. The CDR3 has 14 residues. Looked up from germline, CDR1 is SEHNR and CDR2 is FQNEAQ (reference sequence). This CDR3 reads CASSLGQVIDEQFF.

The chain recombines TRBV20-1 with TRBJ2-7; no DNA is available, so the TRBD2 call from TCRdb remains unchecked. Germline CDR1 DFQATT, CDR2 SNEGSKA (reference sequence). The CDR3 contains 18 residues. The CDR3 loop is CSARRTGTSGRAFYEQYF.

The gene calls are TRBV3-1 and TRBJ2-3. CDR3 length equals 15 residues. Germline-derived CDR1 and CDR2 are LGHDT and YNNKEL (reference sequence). CDR3 loop: CASNQVPRTTDTQYF.

The chain carries TRBV3-1 and TRBJ2-6. The CDR3 has 16 amino acids. Germline V gene sequence: CDR1 LGHDT, CDR2 YNNKEL (reference sequence). This CDR3 reads CASSQGTGSGANVLTF.

The chain couples TRBV12-3 or TRBV12-4 to TRBJ2-7; TCRdb's D gene call, TRBD2, goes unchecked for lack of DNA. The CDR3 is 15 residues long. The CDR3 loop reads CASSLKIAGAFEQYF.

The chain employs TRBV20-1 and TRBJ2-1; TCRdb's D gene call, TRBD2, goes unchecked for lack of DNA. The CDR3 length is 12 residues. Germline loops: CDR1 DFQATT, CDR2 SNEGSKA (reference sequence). CDR3: CSTSGRTGEQFF.